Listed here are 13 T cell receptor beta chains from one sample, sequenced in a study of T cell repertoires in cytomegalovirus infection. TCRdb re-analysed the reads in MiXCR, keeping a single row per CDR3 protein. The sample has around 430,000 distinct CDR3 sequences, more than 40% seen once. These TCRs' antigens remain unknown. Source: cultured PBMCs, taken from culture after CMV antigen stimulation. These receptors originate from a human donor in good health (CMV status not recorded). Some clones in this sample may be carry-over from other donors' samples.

The CDR3 spells CASKGLYNQPQHF. The DNA of the CDR3 is TGTGCCAGCAAGGGCCTTTACAATCAGCCCCAGCATTTT. The rearrangement uses TRBV28 and TRBJ1-5; the D is unclear. The CDR3 spans 13 residues. Germline CDR1 MDHEN, CDR2 SYDVKM. With 7 bases removed from V and 3 bases from J, the gap between germline ends came to 10 bases.

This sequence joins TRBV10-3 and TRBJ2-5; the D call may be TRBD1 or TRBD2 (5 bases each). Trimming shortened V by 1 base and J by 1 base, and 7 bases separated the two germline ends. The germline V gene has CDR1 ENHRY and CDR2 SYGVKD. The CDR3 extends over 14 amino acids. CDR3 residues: CAISEWGSQETQYF. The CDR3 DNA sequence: TGTGCCATCAGTGAGTGGGGGAGCCAAGAGACCCAGTACTTC.

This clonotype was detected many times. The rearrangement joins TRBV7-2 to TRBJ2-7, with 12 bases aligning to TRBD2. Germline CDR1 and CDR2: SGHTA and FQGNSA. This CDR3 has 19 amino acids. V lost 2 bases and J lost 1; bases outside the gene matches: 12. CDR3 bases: TGTGCCAGCAGCTTATACTCCCTAGCGGGAGGGTCCTATTCCTACGAGCAGTACTTC. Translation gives CASSLYSLAGGSYSYEQYF.

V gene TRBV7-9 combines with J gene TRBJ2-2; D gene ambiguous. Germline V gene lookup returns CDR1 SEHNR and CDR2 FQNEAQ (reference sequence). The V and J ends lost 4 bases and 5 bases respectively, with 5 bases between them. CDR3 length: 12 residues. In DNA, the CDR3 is TGTGCCAGCAGCTGGAGAACCGGGGAGCTGTTTTTT. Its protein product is CASSWRTGELFF.

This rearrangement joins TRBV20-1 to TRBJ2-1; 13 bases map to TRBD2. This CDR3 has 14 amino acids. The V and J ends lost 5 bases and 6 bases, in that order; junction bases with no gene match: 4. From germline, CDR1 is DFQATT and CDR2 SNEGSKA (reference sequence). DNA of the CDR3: TGCAGTGCTCCCGGACTAGCGGGAGTCAATGAGCAGTTCTTC. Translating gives CSAPGLAGVNEQFF.

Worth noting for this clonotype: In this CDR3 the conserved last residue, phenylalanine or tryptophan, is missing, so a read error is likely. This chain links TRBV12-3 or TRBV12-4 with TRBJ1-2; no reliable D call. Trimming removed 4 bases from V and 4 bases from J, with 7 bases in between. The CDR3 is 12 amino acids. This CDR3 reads CASSYRIYGYTS. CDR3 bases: TGTGCCAGCAGTTACAGAATCTATGGCTACACCTCC.

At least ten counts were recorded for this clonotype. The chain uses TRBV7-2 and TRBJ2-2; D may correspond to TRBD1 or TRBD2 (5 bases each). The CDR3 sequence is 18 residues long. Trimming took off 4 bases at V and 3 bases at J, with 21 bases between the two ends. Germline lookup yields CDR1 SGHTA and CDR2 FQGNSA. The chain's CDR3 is CASSSYRGTVRDTGELFF. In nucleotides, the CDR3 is TGTGCCAGCAGCTCGTACCGTGGGACCGTCCGGGACACCGGGGAGCTGTTTTTT.

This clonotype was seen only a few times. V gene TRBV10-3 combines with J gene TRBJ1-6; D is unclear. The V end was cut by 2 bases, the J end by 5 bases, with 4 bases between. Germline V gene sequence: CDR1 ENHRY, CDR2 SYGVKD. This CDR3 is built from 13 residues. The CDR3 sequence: CAISEQNNSPLHF. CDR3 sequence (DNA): TGTGCCATCAGTGAGCAAAATAATTCACCCCTCCACTTT.

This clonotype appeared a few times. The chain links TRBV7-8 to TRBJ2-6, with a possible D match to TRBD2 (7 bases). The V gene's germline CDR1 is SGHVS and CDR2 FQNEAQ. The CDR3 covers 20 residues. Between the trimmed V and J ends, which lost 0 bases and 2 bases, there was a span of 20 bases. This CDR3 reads CASSLARSGEGVTGANVLTF. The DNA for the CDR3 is TGTGCCAGCAGCTTAGCAAGATCAGGGGAGGGGGTCACTGGGGCCAACGTCCTGACTTTC.

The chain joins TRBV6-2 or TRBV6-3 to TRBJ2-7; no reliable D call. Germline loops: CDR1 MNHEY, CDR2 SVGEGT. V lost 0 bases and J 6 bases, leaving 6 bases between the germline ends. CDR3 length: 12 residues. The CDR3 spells CASSYSGLEQYF. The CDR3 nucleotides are TGTGCCAGCAGTTACTCCGGCCTCGAGCAGTACTTC.

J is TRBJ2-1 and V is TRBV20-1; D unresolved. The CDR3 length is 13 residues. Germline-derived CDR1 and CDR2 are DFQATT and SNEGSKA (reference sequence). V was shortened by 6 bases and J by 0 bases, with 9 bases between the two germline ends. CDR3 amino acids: CSALIGSYNEQFF. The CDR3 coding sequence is TGCAGTGCCCTAATCGGCTCCTACAATGAGCAGTTCTTC.

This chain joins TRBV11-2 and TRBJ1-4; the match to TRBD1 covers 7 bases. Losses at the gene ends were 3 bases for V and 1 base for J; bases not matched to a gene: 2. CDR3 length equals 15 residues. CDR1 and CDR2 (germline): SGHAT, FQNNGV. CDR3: CASSFSGGTNEKLFF. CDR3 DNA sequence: TGTGCCAGCAGCTTTTCAGGGGGAACTAATGAAAAACTGTTTTTT.

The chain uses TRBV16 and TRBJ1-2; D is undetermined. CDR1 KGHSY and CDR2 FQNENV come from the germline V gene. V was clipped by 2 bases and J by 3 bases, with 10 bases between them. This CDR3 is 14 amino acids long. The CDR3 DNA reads TGTGCCAGCAGCCAAGCAAGACGGGACTATGGCTACACCTTC. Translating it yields CASSQARRDYGYTF. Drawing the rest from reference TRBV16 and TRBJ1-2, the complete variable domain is GEEVAQTPKHLVRGEGQKAKLYCAPIKGHSYVFWYQQVLKNEFKFLISFQNENVFDETGMPKERFSAKCLPNSPCSLEIQATKLEDSAVYFCASSQARRDYGYTFGSGTRLTVV.